A selection of T cell receptor beta chains follows, all from one sample in a study of beta chain features in type 1 diabetes. The protocol was immunoSEQ multiplex PCR, while the TCRdb copy is restricted to in-frame clones and leaves out a portion. The table includes some 400,000 clones, around 15% detected once. The specimen sequenced was naive CD4+ T cells from blood. These receptors were collected from a woman between 18 and 29 years old in good health. Each CDR3 is given with its conserved first and last residue. The order of the fields is clone size, J gene, CDR3 length, V gene, D gene, CDR3 protein, CDR3 DNA. The D gene is left open where the match is weak. Size is stated for part of the rows, as once, few or many counts, or as a class when the clone is expanded.

abundance: few; j_gene: TRBJ2-4; len: 11; v_gene: TRBV20-1; d_gene: TRBD2; CDR3aa: CSAGTSGGPGF; CDR3nt: TGCAGTGCTGGGACTAGCGGGGGCCCCGGGTTC
abundance: few; j_gene: TRBJ2-1; len: 12; v_gene: TRBV7-9; d_gene: TRBD2; CDR3aa: CASSSTSAEQFF; CDR3nt: TGTGCCAGCAGCTCAACTAGCGCTGAGCAGTTCTTC
abundance: few; j_gene: TRBJ2-3; len: 15; v_gene: TRBV28; d_gene: TRBD1; CDR3aa: CASSSPGQGTDTQYF; CDR3nt: TGTGCCAGCAGTTCCCCGGGACAGGGAACAGATACGCAGTATTTT
abundance: .; j_gene: TRBJ2-2; len: 16; v_gene: TRBV2; d_gene: TRBD2; CDR3aa: CASTQLAGGNTGELFF; CDR3nt: TGTGCCAGCACGCAATTAGCGGGGGGGAACACCGGGGAGCTGTTTTTT
abundance: few; j_gene: TRBJ2-3; len: 14; v_gene: TRBV9; d_gene: TRBD2; CDR3aa: CASSGLAHTDTQYF; CDR3nt: TGTGCCAGTTCGGGACTAGCCCACACAGATACGCAGTATTTT
abundance: .; j_gene: TRBJ1-2; len: 14; v_gene: TRBV19; d_gene: .; CDR3aa: CASSPPQGIYGYTF; CDR3nt: TGTGCCAGTAGTCCACCCCAGGGTATCTATGGCTACACCTTC
abundance: few; j_gene: TRBJ2-6; len: 17; v_gene: TRBV2; d_gene: TRBD1; CDR3aa: CASSDRAGGTGANVLTF; CDR3nt: TGTGCCAGCAGTGATCGAGCAGGGGGCACTGGGGCCAACGTCCTGACTTTC
abundance: .; j_gene: TRBJ1-1; len: 14; v_gene: TRBV29-1; d_gene: .; CDR3aa: CSVVRDKGATEAFF; CDR3nt: TGCAGCGTTGTAAGGGACAAGGGAGCCACTGAAGCTTTCTTT
abundance: .; j_gene: TRBJ2-7; len: 14; v_gene: TRBV6-5; d_gene: .; CDR3aa: CASSIAESSYEQYF; CDR3nt: TGTGCCAGCAGTATAGCGGAGAGCTCCTACGAGCAGTACTTC
abundance: .; j_gene: TRBJ2-7; len: 14; v_gene: TRBV30; d_gene: TRBD2; CDR3aa: CAWSSLAGGYEQYF; CDR3nt: TGTGCCTGGAGTTCACTAGCGGGAGGCTACGAGCAGTACTTC
abundance: .; j_gene: TRBJ2-5; len: 14; v_gene: TRBV7-9; d_gene: .; CDR3aa: CASSLGPRVETQYF; CDR3nt: TGTGCCAGCAGCTTAGGTCCCAGGGTAGAGACCCAGTACTTC
abundance: .; j_gene: TRBJ2-7; len: 13; v_gene: TRBV28; d_gene: .; CDR3aa: CASSPPPPRGGDF; CDR3nt: TGTGCCAGCAGTCCCCCTCCTCCGAGGGGGGGGGACTTC
abundance: few; j_gene: TRBJ2-7; len: 15; v_gene: TRBV6-5; d_gene: .; CDR3aa: CASSYTGSLGGEQYF; CDR3nt: TGTGCCAGCAGTTACACCGGGTCCCTCGGGGGTGAGCAGTACTTC
abundance: .; j_gene: TRBJ1-3; len: 14; v_gene: TRBV27; d_gene: .; CDR3aa: CASRHTPSGNTIYF; CDR3nt: TGTGCCAGCAGGCACACACCGTCTGGAAACACCATATATTTT
abundance: .; j_gene: TRBJ2-7; len: 11; v_gene: TRBV18; d_gene: .; CDR3aa: CASSPDNEQYF; CDR3nt: TGTGCCAGCTCACCTGACAACGAGCAGTACTTC
abundance: .; j_gene: TRBJ2-3; len: 16; v_gene: TRBV18; d_gene: TRBD1; CDR3aa: CASSPRTGGYTDTQYF; CDR3nt: TGTGCCAGCTCACCGCGGACAGGTGGATATACAGATACGCAGTATTTT
abundance: .; j_gene: TRBJ2-2; len: 18; v_gene: TRBV18; d_gene: TRBD1; CDR3aa: CASSRRTTGAVNTGELFF; CDR3nt: TGTGCCAGCTCACGCCGGACGACAGGGGCCGTGAACACCGGGGAGCTGTTTTTT
abundance: .; j_gene: TRBJ1-5; len: 13; v_gene: TRBV4-1; d_gene: .; CDR3aa: CASSQSSNQPQHF; CDR3nt: TGCGCCAGCAGCCAAAGCAGCAATCAGCCCCAGCATTTT
abundance: .; j_gene: TRBJ1-2; len: 14; v_gene: TRBV25-1; d_gene: .; CDR3aa: CASSGAGPYYGYTF; CDR3nt: TGTGCCAGCAGTGGGGCAGGGCCCTACTATGGCTACACCTTC
abundance: .; j_gene: TRBJ1-2; len: 14; v_gene: TRBV10-3; d_gene: TRBD1; CDR3aa: CAISRTGSSYGYTF; CDR3nt: TGTGCCATCAGTCGGACAGGGAGTTCTTATGGCTACACCTTC
abundance: .; j_gene: TRBJ1-5; len: 15; v_gene: TRBV5-1; d_gene: .; CDR3aa: CASSPWEGGNQPQHF; CDR3nt: TGCGCCAGCAGCCCGTGGGAGGGAGGCAATCAGCCCCAGCATTTT
abundance: few; j_gene: TRBJ2-3; len: 12; v_gene: TRBV9; d_gene: .; CDR3aa: CASSSYTDTQYF; CDR3nt: TGTGCCAGCAGCTCCTACACAGATACGCAGTATTTT
abundance: .; j_gene: TRBJ2-5; len: 16; v_gene: TRBV4-2; d_gene: TRBD2; CDR3aa: CASSQAGGPPQETQYF; CDR3nt: TGTGCCAGCAGCCAGGCGGGAGGGCCCCCCCAAGAGACCCAGTACTTC
abundance: few; j_gene: TRBJ2-3; len: 15; v_gene: TRBV7-2; d_gene: .; CDR3aa: CASSLNSLSTDTQYF; CDR3nt: TGTGCCAGCAGCCTTAACTCCCTAAGCACAGATACGCAGTATTTT
abundance: .; j_gene: TRBJ2-1; len: 13; v_gene: TRBV7-2; d_gene: TRBD2; CDR3aa: CASGGGRAREQFF; CDR3nt: TGTGCCAGCGGCGGCGGGAGGGCCCGTGAGCAGTTCTTC
abundance: few; j_gene: TRBJ2-2; len: 17; v_gene: TRBV2; d_gene: .; CDR3aa: CASSKRWSSGHTGELFF; CDR3nt: TGTGCCAGCAGTAAGCGATGGTCCAGCGGCCACACCGGGGAGCTGTTTTTT
abundance: few; j_gene: TRBJ2-2; len: 14; v_gene: TRBV30; d_gene: TRBD1; CDR3aa: CAWSLRTGTGELFF; CDR3nt: TGTGCCTGGAGTCTCCGGACAGGGACCGGGGAGCTGTTTTTT
abundance: .; j_gene: TRBJ2-7; len: 14; v_gene: TRBV28; d_gene: TRBD1; CDR3aa: CASISGQGAYEQYF; CDR3nt: TGTGCCAGCATTTCGGGACAGGGCGCCTACGAGCAGTACTTC
abundance: .; j_gene: TRBJ1-2; len: 13; v_gene: TRBV6-5; d_gene: TRBD1; CDR3aa: CASSRDRGLGYTF; CDR3nt: TGTGCCAGCAGCCGGGACAGGGGGCTTGGCTACACCTTC
abundance: few; j_gene: TRBJ2-7; len: 14; v_gene: TRBV5-4; d_gene: TRBD2; CDR3aa: CASSLTSGAYEQYF; CDR3nt: TGTGCCAGCAGCTTAACTAGCGGCGCATACGAGCAGTACTTC
abundance: .; j_gene: TRBJ1-1; len: 16; v_gene: TRBV18; d_gene: TRBD1; CDR3aa: CASSPQDRGRWTEAFF; CDR3nt: TGTGCCAGCTCACCACAGGACAGGGGGCGTTGGACTGAAGCTTTCTTT
abundance: few; j_gene: TRBJ1-5; len: 13; v_gene: TRBV28; d_gene: .; CDR3aa: CAVIQGSNQPQHF; CDR3nt: TGTGCCGTAATACAGGGTAGCAATCAGCCCCAGCATTTT
abundance: .; j_gene: TRBJ2-5; len: 15; v_gene: TRBV7-2; d_gene: .; CDR3aa: CASSAPGTRQETQYF; CDR3nt: TGTGCCAGCAGCGCCCCCGGGACAAGACAAGAGACCCAGTACTTC
abundance: few; j_gene: TRBJ2-1; len: 15; v_gene: TRBV30; d_gene: TRBD2; CDR3aa: CAWGGTSGTYNEQFF; CDR3nt: TGTGCCTGGGGGGGTACTAGCGGGACCTACAATGAGCAGTTCTTC
abundance: .; j_gene: TRBJ1-2; len: 14; v_gene: TRBV5-1; d_gene: TRBD1; CDR3aa: CASSSPGQPYGYTF; CDR3nt: TGCGCCAGCAGCTCTCCGGGACAGCCCTATGGCTACACCTTC
abundance: few; j_gene: TRBJ2-7; len: 13; v_gene: TRBV10-3; d_gene: TRBD1; CDR3aa: CAISGGQGYEQYF; CDR3nt: TGTGCCATCAGTGGGGGACAGGGCTACGAGCAGTACTTC
abundance: few; j_gene: TRBJ1-1; len: 15; v_gene: TRBV15; d_gene: .; CDR3aa: CATSRDQRGNTEAFF; CDR3nt: TGTGCCACCAGCAGAGATCAAAGGGGGAACACTGAAGCTTTCTTT
abundance: .; j_gene: TRBJ1-1; len: 16; v_gene: TRBV4-1; d_gene: TRBD1; CDR3aa: CASSHRYDRGWTEAFF; CDR3nt: TGCGCCAGCAGCCATAGATACGACAGGGGGTGGACTGAAGCTTTCTTT
abundance: few; j_gene: TRBJ2-1; len: 16; v_gene: TRBV7-8; d_gene: .; CDR3aa: CASRYLARGTYNEQFF; CDR3nt: TGTGCCAGCCGATACTTAGCGCGGGGAACCTACAATGAGCAGTTCTTC
abundance: .; j_gene: TRBJ2-1; len: 14; v_gene: TRBV7-2; d_gene: TRBD2; CDR3aa: CASSVTSGRTEQFF; CDR3nt: TGTGCCAGCAGCGTCACTAGCGGGAGAACTGAGCAGTTCTTC
abundance: few; j_gene: TRBJ2-7; len: 16; v_gene: TRBV9; d_gene: .; CDR3aa: CASSVGLGQSSYEQYF; CDR3nt: TGTGCCAGCAGCGTAGGGCTAGGACAGAGCTCCTACGAGCAGTACTTC
abundance: .; j_gene: TRBJ2-1; len: 16; v_gene: TRBV30; d_gene: .; CDR3aa: CAWSSPGPGNYNEQFF; CDR3nt: TGTGCCTGGAGTTCACCGGGTCCGGGGAACTACAATGAGCAGTTCTTC
abundance: few; j_gene: TRBJ2-1; len: 15; v_gene: TRBV27; d_gene: TRBD1; CDR3aa: CASLPPGRGYNEQFF; CDR3nt: TGTGCCAGCCTACCGCCAGGCAGGGGGTACAATGAGCAGTTCTTC
abundance: .; j_gene: TRBJ2-5; len: 14; v_gene: TRBV15; d_gene: .; CDR3aa: CATSRVGQGKTQYF; CDR3nt: TGTGCCACCAGCAGAGTAGGCCAGGGAAAGACCCAGTACTTC
abundance: .; j_gene: TRBJ1-1; len: 15; v_gene: TRBV27; d_gene: .; CDR3aa: CASSSTGLANTEAFF; CDR3nt: TGTGCCAGCAGTTCGACAGGTTTGGCGAACACTGAAGCTTTCTTT
abundance: few; j_gene: TRBJ2-5; len: 13; v_gene: TRBV11-2; d_gene: .; CDR3aa: CASSFGGQETQYF; CDR3nt: TGTGCCAGCAGCTTCGGTGGCCAAGAGACCCAGTACTTC
abundance: few; j_gene: TRBJ2-7; len: 16; v_gene: TRBV30; d_gene: TRBD2; CDR3aa: CAWTPSGTSGRNEQYF; CDR3nt: TGTGCCTGGACCCCCTCCGGGACTAGCGGGAGAAACGAGCAGTACTTC
abundance: .; j_gene: TRBJ2-7; len: 14; v_gene: TRBV29-1; d_gene: .; CDR3aa: CSVEARGRLYEQYF; CDR3nt: TGCAGCGTTGAAGCTAGGGGGAGACTCTACGAGCAGTACTTC
abundance: .; j_gene: TRBJ2-3; len: 15; v_gene: TRBV7-7; d_gene: TRBD2; CDR3aa: CASSLVAGVKDTQYF; CDR3nt: TGTGCTAGCAGCTTAGTGGCGGGAGTTAAAGATACGCAGTATTTT
abundance: .; j_gene: TRBJ1-2; len: 13; v_gene: TRBV25-1; d_gene: TRBD1; CDR3aa: CASSWTGEHGYTF; CDR3nt: TGTGCCAGCAGTTGGACAGGGGAGCATGGCTACACCTTC
abundance: few; j_gene: TRBJ2-1; len: 15; v_gene: TRBV4-2; d_gene: TRBD2; CDR3aa: CASSQEGTSGNEQFF; CDR3nt: TGTGCCAGCAGCCAAGAGGGGACTAGCGGGAATGAGCAGTTCTTC